This TCR beta chain was sequenced for a study of T cells in narcolepsy. The protocol was immunoSEQ multiplex PCR, while the TCRdb copy is restricted to in-frame clones and leaves out a portion. The data contain thousands of clones, around two thirds of them singletons. Only a few counts were recorded for this clone. Sample: CD45RA- memory CD8+ T cells from PBMCs. This TCR was recovered from a human donor with narcolepsy.

CDR3 sequence reads: CASGIPGPEDRFPYGYTF. CDR3 DNA: TGTGCTAGTGGAATACCGGGCCCCGAGGACAGGTTTCCCTATGGCTACACCTTC. The chain recombines TRBV12-5 with TRBJ1-2; 7 nucleotides agree with TRBD1. Germline CDR1 LGHNT, CDR2 FRNRAP. The CDR3 contains 18 residues. The junction had 20 bases not matched to a gene; V was cut back by 6 bases and J by 4 bases.